The 30 T cell receptor beta chains presented below share a single source sample, sequenced in a study of T cell repertoires in cytomegalovirus infection. One entry per CDR3 protein results from TCRdb running MiXCR on the reads. The sample has approximately 630,000 distinct CDR3 sequences; approximately 25% are singletons. Input material: CD8+ T cells from PBMCs. The receptor set was obtained from a human donor in good health (CMV status not recorded). Some clones in this sample may be carry-over from other donors' samples.

This chain connects TRBV6-2 or TRBV6-3 to TRBJ2-7; D is perhaps TRBD1 (6 bases). The V and J ends lost 3 bases and 0 bases respectively, with 12 bases between them. Germline values: CDR1 MNHEY, CDR2 SVGEGT. This CDR3 is built from 15 residues. As DNA, the CDR3 is TGTGCCAGCAGTTATGGGGGCATCCCCTCCTACGAGCAGTACGTC. Translating it yields CASSYGGIPSYEQYV.

This chain connects TRBV6-6 to TRBJ2-2; TRBD2 aligns across 7 bases. The CDR3 totals 16 residues. Trimming removed 2 bases from V and 0 bases from J; junction bases left unmatched: 3. Germline assignment: CDR1 MNHNY and CDR2 SVGAGI (reference sequence). As DNA, the CDR3 is TGTGCCAGCAGTTACGGGGGGGACGCGAACACCGGGGAGCTGTTTTTT. Translation gives CASSYGGDANTGELFF.

This clonotype was found a few times. The chain couples TRBV6-2 or TRBV6-3 to TRBJ1-5; D remains ambiguous. Germline V CDR1 and CDR2: MNHEY, SVGEGT. This CDR3 is built from 18 residues. Trimming removed 7 bases at V and 4 bases at J, with 26 bases between. The CDR3 DNA follows: TGTGCCAGCACCTATAGGTTCCGTCGGGCCGGTACGAATCAGCCCCAGCATTTT. As protein: CASTYRFRRAGTNQPQHF.

The rearrangement joins TRBV29-1 to TRBJ1-2; D is undetermined. Trimming removed 6 bases from V and 4 bases from J, with 12 bases in between. Germline values: CDR1 SQVTM, CDR2 ANQGSEA. The CDR3 totals 12 residues. The CDR3 DNA is TGCAGCGTCGGTACAGAGGCCTATGGCTACACCTTC. Protein: CSVGTEAYGYTF. Drawing the rest from reference TRBV29-1 and TRBJ1-2, the complete variable domain is SAVISQKPSRDICQRGTSLTIQCQVDSQVTMMFWYRQQPGQSLTLIATANQGSEATYESGFVIDKFPISRPNLTFSTLTVSNMSPEDSSIYLCSVGTEAYGYTFGSGTRLTVV.

This clonotype was seen more than once but under ten times. The chain joins TRBV28 to TRBJ2-7, with 9 nucleotides matching TRBD2. This CDR3 contains 16 residues. Germline CDR1 is MDHEN and CDR2 is SYDVKM. Trimming cost V 3 bases and J 7 bases; bases outside gene matches: 13. CDR3 residues: CASSFAGTSLFREQYV. CDR3 DNA: TGTGCCAGCAGTTTCGCCGGGACTAGCCTCTTTCGAGAGCAGTACGTC.

The table lists this clonotype with a few counts. The chain carries TRBV5-1 and TRBJ1-1; D not resolved. This CDR3 spans 14 amino acids. Trimming pared 0 bases from V and 3 bases from J, leaving 9 bases between. Germline V gene lookup returns CDR1 SGHRS and CDR2 YFSETQ. The CDR3 DNA sequence: TGCGCCAGCAGCTTGGGAAGGCAGCACACTGAAGCTTTCTTT. This sequence encodes CASSLGRQHTEAFF. Supplemented by reference TRBV5-1 and TRBJ1-1, the full variable domain reads KAGVTQTPRYLIKTRGQQVTLSCSPISGHRSVSWYQQTPGQGLQFLFEYFSETQRNKGNFPGRFSGRQFSNSRSEMNVSTLELGDSALYLCASSLGRQHTEAFFGQGTRLTVV.

Only a few counts were recorded for this clonotype. The chain combines TRBV6-5 with TRBJ2-3; D could derive from TRBD1 or TRBD2 (5 bases each). The CDR3 consists of 19 residues. V was pared by 0 bases and J by 1 base, with 20 bases between. Germline V lookup: CDR1 MNHEY, CDR2 SVGAGI. In nucleotides, the CDR3 is TGTGCCAGCAGTTACTCGAGTGATGGTATGGGGGACGGCACAGATACGCAGTATTTT. This sequence encodes CASSYSSDGMGDGTDTQYF.

This clonotype was observed a few times. V usage is TRBV2 and J usage is TRBJ1-2; 8 positions agree with TRBD1. V shed 2 bases and J 7 bases; nucleotides not matched to a gene: 9. CDR1 and CDR2 from the germline V gene are SNHLY and FYNNEI. The CDR3 loop spans 15 amino acids. CDR3 amino acids: CASSEWVQGDRGYTF. CDR3 sequence (DNA): TGTGCCAGCAGTGAATGGGTACAGGGGGATCGTGGCTACACCTTC.

The chain has TRBV7-9 and TRBJ1-2, with D possibly matching TRBD1 (5 bases). Germline CDR1 and CDR2: SEHNR and FQNEAQ (reference sequence). The CDR3 totals 16 residues. Trimming left V 2 bases short and J 1 base short, with 14 bases between. This chain's CDR3 is CASSLSWDAHNYGYTF. In DNA form, the CDR3 reads TGTGCCAGCAGCTTAAGTTGGGACGCTCATAACTATGGCTACACCTTC.

This clonotype has only a few counts. CDR3 sequence: CATGGGWNQPQHF. The CDR3 DNA is TGTGCCACAGGGGGGGGGTGGAATCAGCCCCAGCATTTT. This rearrangement joins TRBV6-6 to TRBJ1-5; 7 bases fit TRBD1. The CDR3 loop spans 13 amino acids. The germline CDR1 and CDR2 sequences are MNHNY and SVGAGI (reference sequence). J was trimmed by 4 bases and V by 10 bases; bases with no gene match: 7.

The chain links TRBV20-1 to TRBJ2-5; D unclear. Germline V gene data show CDR1 as DFQATT and CDR2 as SNEGSKA (reference sequence). This CDR3 is built from 10 residues. V lost 7 bases, J lost 4 bases, and 7 bases lay in between. The CDR3 loop reads CSVLLETQYF. The CDR3 DNA follows: TGCAGTGTTCTCTTAGAGACCCAGTACTTC.

This clonotype was observed many times. The rearrangement joins TRBV7-2 to TRBJ2-1, with D perhaps TRBD1 (6 bases). Per the germline V gene, CDR1 is SGHTA and CDR2 is FQGNSA. This CDR3 spans 14 amino acids. V lost 2 bases to trimming and J lost 9 bases, with 14 bases between them. The CDR3 nucleotides are TGTGCCAGCAGCTTAAAACTGGGGGCGAGTGAGCAGTTCTTC. This gives the protein CASSLKLGASEQFF.

This clonotype was counted ten times or more. The V gene is TRBV7-2, the J gene TRBJ2-7; 8 bases match TRBD1. This CDR3 is built from 17 residues. The germline CDR1 and CDR2 sequences are SGHTA and FQGNSA. Trimming took 6 bases from V and 1 from J; bases not matched to a gene: 14. The CDR3 nucleotides read TGTGCCAGCAGGGCGGGACAGGACTTTCTTGGGTCCTACGAGCAGTACTTC. This sequence encodes CASRAGQDFLGSYEQYF.

This clonotype was counted a few times. The J gene is TRBJ2-2, the V gene TRBV20-1; the D is unclear. V lost 1 base, J lost 6 bases, and 3 bases lay in between. The CDR3 length is 11 residues. Germline V lookup: CDR1 DFQATT, CDR2 SNEGSKA (reference sequence). This CDR3 reads CSARVAGELFF. The CDR3 region has the DNA TGCAGTGCTAGAGTGGCCGGGGAGCTGTTTTTT.

The table lists this clonotype with a few counts. The rearrangement uses TRBV10-3 and TRBJ1-2, with 10 bases aligning to TRBD1. Per germline, CDR1 ENHRY and CDR2 SYGVKD. The CDR3 totals 15 residues. The V gene end was trimmed by 6 bases and the J gene end by 1 base; junction bases not matched to a gene: 5. CDR3 DNA: TGTGCCATCAGCGCCGGGACAGGGGTTAACTATGGCTACACCTTC. This encodes CAISAGTGVNYGYTF.

This clonotype was seen a handful of times. V is TRBV4-3 and J is TRBJ2-1; D unresolved. The germline gives CDR1 LGHNA, CDR2 YSLEER. Trimming left V 0 bases short and J 8 bases short, with 8 bases between. This CDR3 has 13 amino acids. The CDR3 DNA is TGCGCCAGCAGCCAAGATCGCCGGGATGAGCAGTTCTTC. Encoded protein: CASSQDRRDEQFF.

This clonotype was detected a few times. V is TRBV20-1 and J is TRBJ1-2; no clear D. Per germline, CDR1 DFQATT and CDR2 SNEGSKA (reference sequence). The CDR3 extends over 12 amino acids. V was cut by 6 bases and J by 8 bases, with 16 bases left in between. The CDR3 sequence is CSAPFAWEGYTF. CDR3 in DNA: TGCAGTGCCCCGTTTGCGTGGGAGGGCTACACCTTC.

This clonotype was picked up many times. The J gene is TRBJ1-2, the V gene TRBV5-6; perhaps TRBD1 as D (5 bases). This CDR3 region has 15 residues. CDR1 and CDR2 (germline): SGHDT, YYEEEE. V was clipped by 2 bases and J by 3 bases, with 14 bases between them. CDR3 coding DNA: TGTGCCAGCAGCTTCTTAACGACAGCCTACTATGGCTACACCTTC. It encodes CASSFLTTAYYGYTF.

V gene TRBV6-2 or TRBV6-3 combines with J gene TRBJ2-7; either TRBD1 or TRBD2 may fit D (5 bases each). CDR3 size: 12 residues. The germline V and J ends were trimmed by 2 bases and 5 bases, with 7 bases remaining between them. Germline-derived CDR1 and CDR2 are MNHEY and SVGEGT. CDR3 amino acids: CASSYGDHEQYV. The CDR3 nucleotides read TGTGCCAGCAGTTACGGGGACCACGAGCAGTACGTC.

This clonotype was seen only a few times. For the CDR3, the DNA is TGTGCCAGCAGCTCCCCGACTAGCGACGATTCCACAGATACGCAGTATTTT. Encoded protein: CASSSPTSDDSTDTQYF. The rearrangement uses TRBV7-6 and TRBJ2-3, with 8 bases matching TRBD2. The CDR3 runs to 17 residues. CDR1 is SGHVS, CDR2 FNYEAQ, per germline. The junction had 11 bases not matched to a gene; V was cut back by 4 bases and J by 2 bases.

J is TRBJ2-1 and V is TRBV6-6, with 10 bases matching TRBD2. V gave up 2 bases and J gave up 7 bases; unmatched junction bases: 17. CDR3 length equals 19 residues. CDR1 and CDR2 from the germline V gene are MNHNY and SVGAGI (reference sequence). CDR3 residues: CASSYLPSGGTPGWNEQFF. The CDR3 bases are TGTGCCAGCAGTTACCTCCCTAGCGGGGGTACTCCGGGGTGGAATGAGCAGTTCTTC.

Points on this clonotype: With a much larger clone just one base away, this may be a read error. This chain joins TRBV7-6 and TRBJ2-5; 7 nucleotides line up with TRBD2. The length of the CDR3 is 17 residues. V was clipped by 5 bases and J by 1 base; unmatched bases: 13. Germline V gene lookup returns CDR1 SGHVS and CDR2 FNYEAQ. CDR3 protein: CASSPRLATILQETQYF. CDR3 nucleotides: TGTGCCAGCAGCCCGAGACTAGCCACTATTCTCCAAGAGACCCAGTACTTC.

The chain links TRBV9 to TRBJ2-1; a weak D match, TRBD1 (5 bases). Germline V gene lookup returns CDR1 SGDLS and CDR2 YYNGEE. This CDR3 contains 17 residues. The V and J ends lost 2 bases and 4 bases respectively, with 19 bases between them. Written as DNA, the CDR3 is TGTGCCAGCAGCGTGGGGCCCGAACATCCCCCGTACAATGAGCAGTTCTTC. Its translation is CASSVGPEHPPYNEQFF.

This clonotype was seen only a few times. The rearrangement uses TRBV7-9 and TRBJ1-2, with 8 bases matching TRBD1. This CDR3 region has 17 residues. Per germline, CDR1 SEHNR and CDR2 FQNEAQ (reference sequence). Trimming cost V 3 bases and J 0 bases; bases outside gene matches: 9. CDR3 nucleotide sequence: TGTGCCAGCAGCTTCGGACAGGGAGACCCTCCTAACTATGGCTACACCTTC. Translation: CASSFGQGDPPNYGYTF.

The chain employs TRBV7-9 and TRBJ2-1; D remains unclear. The CDR3 runs to 15 residues. The V gene's germline CDR1 is SEHNR and CDR2 FQNEAQ (reference sequence). With 5 bases removed from V and 2 bases from J, the gap between germline ends came to 13 bases. The CDR3 coding sequence is TGTGCCAGCAGCCCAGCTGCAGACCCCTACAATGAGCAGTTCTTC. Protein sequence: CASSPAADPYNEQFF.

This clonotype showed up many times. V usage is TRBV7-8 and J usage is TRBJ2-6; D is perhaps TRBD1 (6 bases). Germline V gene lookup returns CDR1 SGHVS and CDR2 FQNEAQ. This CDR3 region has 16 residues. Deletions cut 0 bases from V and 3 bases from J, with 9 bases between. The CDR3 spells CASSLARTVGANVLTF. The CDR3 DNA is TGTGCCAGCAGCTTAGCCCGGACAGTTGGGGCCAACGTCCTGACTTTC. The full variable domain, in which reference TRBV7-8 and TRBJ2-6 provide the parts outside the CDR3, is GAGVSQSPRYKVAKRGQDVALRCDPISGHVSLFWYQQALGQGPEFLTYFQNEAQLDKSGLPSDRFFAERPEGSVSTLKIQRTQQEDSAVYLCASSLARTVGANVLTFGAGSRLTVL.

CDR3 protein: CASSLDWIGGKGTEAFF. The DNA of the CDR3 is TGCGCCAGCAGCTTGGATTGGATAGGTGGGAAAGGGACTGAAGCTTTCTTT. The genes are TRBV5-1 and TRBJ1-1, with D unclear. The CDR3 is made up of 17 amino acids. Germline lookup yields CDR1 SGHRS and CDR2 YFSETQ. V shed 0 bases and J shed 5 bases, with 20 bases lying between them. Full variable domain (remainder filled in from reference TRBV5-1 and TRBJ1-1): KAGVTQTPRYLIKTRGQQVTLSCSPISGHRSVSWYQQTPGQGLQFLFEYFSETQRNKGNFPGRFSGRQFSNSRSEMNVSTLELGDSALYLCASSLDWIGGKGTEAFFGQGTRLTVV.

This clonotype occurred a few times. This rearrangement joins TRBV28 to TRBJ1-1; D is unclear. The CDR3 length is 15 residues. The V end was cut by 5 bases, the J end by 3 bases, with 16 bases between. Germline-derived CDR1 and CDR2 are MDHEN and SYDVKM. CDR3 sequence (DNA): TGTGCCAGCAGTCCTATTGAAAGACCGGACACTGAAGCTTTCTTT. It codes for CASSPIERPDTEAFF.

This clonotype was seen a handful of times. The chain has TRBV6-5 and TRBJ2-3; TRBD2 aligns across 10 bases. The V gene's germline CDR1 is MNHEY and CDR2 SVGAGI. V lost 8 bases, J lost 5 bases, and 10 bases stayed unmatched. The CDR3 contains 15 residues. The CDR3 region has the DNA TGTGCCAGCTCTACCCAGCGGGGGGGCCAAGATACGCAGTATTTT. Translated, it gives CASSTQRGGQDTQYF.

This rearrangement joins TRBV5-4 to TRBJ2-3, with 12 bases aligning to TRBD2. The CDR3 is 18 residues long. J was trimmed by 2 bases and V by 0 bases; bases with no gene match: 7. Germline V gives CDR1 SGHNT, CDR2 YYREEE (reference sequence). CDR3 loop: CASSLGETSGGITDTQYF. CDR3 bases: TGTGCCAGCAGCTTGGGGGAAACTAGCGGGGGGATCACAGATACGCAGTATTTT. Full variable domain (missing parts from reference TRBV5-4 and TRBJ2-3): ETGVTQSPTHLIKTRGQQVTLRCSSQSGHNTVSWYQQALGQGPQFIFQYYREEENGRGNFPPRFSGLQFPNYSSELNVNALELDDSALYLCASSLGETSGGITDTQYFGPGTRLTVL.